What follows are 18 T cell receptor beta chains derived from one specimen sequenced in a study of radiation and T cells in renal cell carcinoma. Method: immunoSEQ multiplex PCR; TCRdb's copy keeps in-frame clones and lacks some. The sample yields approximately 80,000 clones, about 89% seen once. The time point: blood 4 weeks post-SBRT, at nephrectomy. Indicated treatment: 15 Gy SBRT to primary tumor, nephrectomy 4 weeks later. The sample was blood, taken from a patient whose treatment included radiotherapy and nephrectomy. The receptors derive from a woman in her 70s with renal cell carcinoma.

This rearrangement joins TRBV5-6 to TRBJ1-1; D remains unclear. Trimming removed 2 bases at V and 2 bases at J, with 7 bases between. The CDR3 is 13 amino acids. Germline V gives CDR1 SGHDT, CDR2 YYEEEE. Written as DNA, the CDR3 is TGTGCCAGCAGCTTCGAATTTAACACTGAAGCTTTCTTT. Its translation is CASSFEFNTEAFF.

The CDR3 sequence: CASSSAAGPGGYTF. DNA of the CDR3: TGCGCCAGCAGCTCCGCGGCGGGGCCTGGGGGCTACACCTTC. The V and J genes are TRBV5-1 and TRBJ1-2, with D tentatively TRBD1 (5 bases). This CDR3 is 14 amino acids long. CDR1 is SGHRS, CDR2 YFSETQ, per germline. Trimming stripped 3 bases from V and 8 bases from J, with 17 bases between.

Concerning this clone itself: This sample also contains other DNA sequences that code for the same CDR3. The gene calls are TRBV10-3 and TRBJ1-1, with no clear D. Trimming took 0 bases from V and 3 from J, leaving 8 bases between them. Per germline, CDR1 ENHRY and CDR2 SYGVKD. This CDR3 has 14 residues. The CDR3 reads CAISESGRDTEAFF. The CDR3 nucleotides are TGTGCCATCAGTGAGTCGGGTAGGGACACTGAAGCTTTCTTT.

J is TRBJ1-1 and V is TRBV6-6, with TRBD1 matching over 10 bases. CDR1 and CDR2 from the germline V gene are MNHNY and SVGAGI (reference sequence). V lost 3 bases, J lost 4 bases, and 5 bases stayed unmatched. This CDR3 spans 15 amino acids. CDR3 in amino acids: CASSYTGTGVTEAFF. Here the CDR3 DNA reads TGTGCCAGCAGTTATACCGGGACAGGGGTCACTGAAGCTTTCTTT.

The V call is TRBV19, the J call TRBJ2-7; TRBD1 agrees at 7 bases. The CDR3 is 14 residues long. V lost 8 bases to trimming and J lost 0 bases; unmatched junction nucleotides: 7. Germline CDR1 LNHDA, CDR2 SQIVND (reference sequence). DNA for the CDR3: TGTGCCAGTGCTCGACAGGGCGACTCCTACGAGCAGTACTTC. Translation gives CASARQGDSYEQYF.

This clone has more than one count but fewer than ten. The chain carries TRBV19 and TRBJ1-4; no definite D call. V was clipped by 7 bases and J by 5 bases, with 14 bases between them. The CDR3 has 14 amino acids. Germline V CDR1 and CDR2: LNHDA, SQIVND (reference sequence). The CDR3, as DNA: TGTGCCAGTAAATGGGAAGGGAAAAATGAAAAACTGTTTTTT. This sequence encodes CASKWEGKNEKLFF. Together with reference TRBV19 and TRBJ1-4, the CDR3 gives the full variable domain: DGGITQSPKYLFRKEGQNVTLSCEQNLNHDAMYWYRQDPGQGLRLIYYSQIVNDFQKGDIAEGYSVSREKKESFPLTVTSAQKNPTAFYLCASKWEGKNEKLFFGSGTQLSVL.

The genes are TRBV30 and TRBJ1-2; no definite D call. Germline-derived CDR1 and CDR2 are GTSNPN and SVGIG (reference sequence). The CDR3 is 11 residues long. Trimming removed 3 bases at V and 7 bases at J, with 9 bases between. CDR3: CAWSYGSGYTF. The CDR3 nucleotides are TGTGCCTGGAGCTACGGTAGTGGCTACACCTTC.

The chain is built from TRBV11-3 and TRBJ2-2, with 8 bases aligning to TRBD1. The germline CDR1 and CDR2 sequences are SGHNT and YENEEA. V dropped 5 bases and J dropped 2; count of bases not matched to a gene: 10. The CDR3 is made up of 17 amino acids. In DNA form, the CDR3 reads TGTGCCAGCAGCATGTACCGGGGGACAGGTAACACCGGGGAGCTGTTTTTT. This gives the protein CASSMYRGTGNTGELFF.

This clone was detected only a few times. CDR3 residues: CASTSAGPRRDTQYF. In DNA form, the CDR3 reads TGTGCCAGTACTTCAGCGGGGCCTCGCCGCGATACGCAGTATTTT. The rearrangement links TRBV19 to TRBJ2-3; 7 bases are a match to TRBD2. J lost 6 bases, V lost 7 bases, and 13 bases had no gene match. This CDR3 comprises 15 residues. In germline, CDR1 is LNHDA, CDR2 SQIVND (reference sequence).

V is TRBV7-3 and J is TRBJ2-3, with TRBD2 identical over 8 bases. V dropped 6 bases and J dropped 1; count of bases not matched to a gene: 6. Germline assignment: CDR1 SGHTA and CDR2 FQGTGA. This CDR3 region has 15 residues. The chain's CDR3 is CASSKLAGRTDTQYF. DNA for the CDR3: TGTGCCAGCAGTAAATTAGCGGGGCGCACAGATACGCAGTATTTT.

V gene TRBV28 combines with J gene TRBJ2-5; D gene ambiguous. Germline CDR1 is MDHEN and CDR2 is SYDVKM. The length of the CDR3 is 14 residues. V shed 3 bases and J shed 0 bases, with 8 bases lying between them. CDR3 DNA sequence: TGTGCCAGCAGTTTCCAGGTGCACCAAGAGACCCAGTACTTC. Protein: CASSFQVHQETQYF.

CDR3 residues: CASSAGGGTNYGYTF. The CDR3 DNA is TGTGCCAGCAGCGCCGGGGGGGGAACTAACTATGGCTACACCTTC. The chain uses TRBV6-1 and TRBJ1-2; weak D call: TRBD1 (5 bases). Deletions cut 6 bases from V and 0 bases from J, with 14 bases between. The CDR3 spans 15 residues. CDR1 is MNHNS, CDR2 SASEGT, per germline.

The rearrangement uses TRBV21-1 and TRBJ2-5; the table's D call, TRBD2, has no DNA check behind it. TRBV21-1 is a documented pseudogene. This CDR3 region has 14 residues. Here the CDR3 DNA reads TGTGCCAGCAGCCAGGGGAGGGGGGAAGAGACCCAGTACTTC. Translation gives CASSQGRGEETQYF.

The J gene is TRBJ2-5, the V gene TRBV5-6; 9 nucleotides line up with TRBD1. Germline V CDR1 and CDR2: SGHDT, YYEEEE. The J segment lost 3 bases and the V segment lost 4 bases, leaving 7 bases of the junction unmatched. CDR3 length: 15 residues. The CDR3 spells CASSGSGQGEETQYF. Written as DNA, the CDR3 is TGTGCCAGCAGCGGGTCGGGACAGGGAGAAGAGACCCAGTACTTC.

The V call is TRBV10-3, the J call TRBJ1-5, with 8 nucleotides matching TRBD1. The CDR3 loop spans 14 amino acids. Germline CDR1 is ENHRY and CDR2 is SYGVKD. With V trimmed by 10 bases and J by 1 base, 6 bases remained unmatched. This chain's CDR3 is CASSTGDSNQPQHF. The CDR3 region has the DNA TGTGCCAGCTCGACAGGGGACAGCAATCAGCCCCAGCATTTT.

This chain uses TRBV9 with TRBJ2-3, with D perhaps assigned TRBD1 or TRBD2 (5 bases each). Trimming shortened V by 0 bases and J by 6 bases, and 5 bases separated the two germline ends. Germline loops: CDR1 SGDLS, CDR2 YYNGEE. This CDR3 is 12 amino acids long. The CDR3 region has the DNA TGTGCCAGCAGCGTAGGGGGGGATACGCAGTATTTT. It encodes CASSVGGDTQYF.

V gene TRBV6-1 combines with J gene TRBJ2-2, with D possibly called TRBD1 or TRBD2 (5 bases each). CDR1 and CDR2 from the germline V gene are MNHNS and SASEGT. V lost 0 bases to trimming and J lost 6 bases, with 14 bases between them. The CDR3 sequence is 16 residues long. In nucleotides, the CDR3 is TGTGCCAGCAGTGAAGCGGGGTATGGGACGGCCGGGGAGCTGTTTTTT. This encodes CASSEAGYGTAGELFF.

The chain uses TRBV5-1 and TRBJ1-2; D is ambiguous. The CDR3 runs 13 residues. Germline values: CDR1 SGHRS, CDR2 YFSETQ. V dropped 1 base and J dropped 3 bases, with 7 bases sitting between them. CDR3 DNA: TGCGCCAGCAGCTTGCTAGGCGACTATGGCTACACCTTC. It yields the protein CASSLLGDYGYTF.